This passage covers 20 T cell receptor beta chains from one sample sequenced in a study of neurological immune-mediated disorders. In TCRdb, the 5' RACE reads were re-called with MiXCR into one record per CDR3 protein. The sample yields roughly 90,000 distinct CDR3 sequences, around 3.5% seen once. The sequenced sample consisted of PBMCs. These receptors were taken from a woman aged 50 to 60 with multiple sclerosis.

This clonotype has ten or more counts. V gene TRBV5-1 combines with J gene TRBJ2-7; D may match TRBD1 or TRBD2 (6 bases each). Germline V CDR1 and CDR2: SGHRS, YFSETQ. V dropped 0 bases and J dropped 3 bases, with 13 bases sitting between them. This CDR3 region has 15 residues. The DNA of the CDR3 is TGCGCCAGCAGCTTGGGGGGGGCCGTACACTACGAGCAGTACTTC. Protein sequence: CASSLGGAVHYEQYF.

This clonotype was observed many times. The chain combines TRBV4-3 with TRBJ2-7; weak D call: TRBD2 (6 bases). CDR1 is LGHNA and CDR2 is YSLEER in the germline V gene. CDR3 length equals 14 residues. Trimming took 0 bases from V and 3 from J, leaving 9 bases between them. DNA of the CDR3: TGCGCCAGCAGCCAAGAGTTGGGGGGCTACGAGCAGTACTTC. Amino acids: CASSQELGGYEQYF.

This clonotype was seen many times. This chain uses TRBV5-1 with TRBJ1-1; 7 bases align to TRBD1. In germline, CDR1 is SGHRS, CDR2 YFSETQ. The V and J ends lost 1 base and 3 bases, in that order; junction bases with no gene match: 18. The CDR3 is 19 amino acids. Here the CDR3 reads CASSLSGNFVGQAHTEAFF. CDR3 coding DNA: TGCGCCAGCAGCTTGTCGGGAAATTTTGTTGGACAGGCCCACACTGAAGCTTTCTTT. Filled out from reference TRBV5-1 and TRBJ1-1, the complete variable domain reads KAGVTQTPRYLIKTRGQQVTLSCSPISGHRSVSWYQQTPGQGLQFLFEYFSETQRNKGNFPGRFSGRQFSNSRSEMNVSTLELGDSALYLCASSLSGNFVGQAHTEAFFGQGTRLTVV.

This clonotype was seen repeatedly, ten times or more. The chain uses TRBV5-1 and TRBJ2-7; D gene ambiguous. Trimming cost V 7 bases and J 0 bases, with 11 bases left between them. Germline V gene lookup returns CDR1 SGHRS and CDR2 YFSETQ. The CDR3 has 13 amino acids. The DNA for the CDR3 is TGCGCCAGCGGAACCGCTAGCTCCTACGAGCAGTACTTC. This gives the protein CASGTASSYEQYF. The full variable domain, completed using reference TRBV5-1 and TRBJ2-7, is KAGVTQTPRYLIKTRGQQVTLSCSPISGHRSVSWYQQTPGQGLQFLFEYFSETQRNKGNFPGRFSGRQFSNSRSEMNVSTLELGDSALYLCASGTASSYEQYFGPGTRLTVT.

This clonotype showed up many times. The V call is TRBV12-3 or TRBV12-4, the J call TRBJ2-7; tentatively, D is TRBD1 or TRBD2 (5 bases each). The CDR3 extends over 15 amino acids. V gave up 5 bases and J gave up 0 bases, with 14 bases separating them. CDR3 region: CASSHGTASSYEQYF. CDR3 DNA sequence: TGTGCCAGCAGTCACGGGACGGCGAGCTCCTACGAGCAGTACTTC.

This clonotype was seen repeatedly, ten times or more. This chain joins TRBV5-1 and TRBJ2-2; possibly TRBD2 for D (7 bases). CDR1 SGHRS and CDR2 YFSETQ come from the germline V gene. The V and J ends lost 3 bases and 4 bases respectively, with 16 bases between them. The CDR3 extends over 16 amino acids. The CDR3 region has the DNA TGCGCCAGCAGCTCCCAAGGGGGGGTACGCACCGGGGAGCTGTTTTTT. It translates to CASSSQGGVRTGELFF.

This clonotype was seen many times. The chain couples TRBV9 to TRBJ1-5; no definite D call. Germline V gene lookup returns CDR1 SGDLS and CDR2 YYNGEE. The CDR3 contains 14 residues. V dropped 3 bases and J dropped 5 bases, with 12 bases sitting between them. The CDR3: CASSGKGYYQPQHF. The CDR3 DNA reads as TGTGCCAGCAGCGGGAAAGGGTACTATCAGCCCCAGCATTTT.

This clonotype was detected ten times or more. In nucleotides, the CDR3 is TGCGCCAGCAGCGATCCAGGGGTTTATGAGCAGTTCTTC. The encoded protein is CASSDPGVYEQFF. J is TRBJ2-1 and V is TRBV5-1; maybe TRBD1 (6 bases). V was trimmed by 4 bases and J by 8 bases, leaving 13 bases between them. In germline, CDR1 is SGHRS, CDR2 YFSETQ. The CDR3 is made up of 13 amino acids.

This clonotype was counted ten times or more. V and J are TRBV4-1 and TRBJ2-1, with D perhaps matching TRBD2 (6 bases). Germline V gene lookup returns CDR1 MGHRA and CDR2 YSYEKL. Deletions cut 2 bases from V and 0 bases from J, with 11 bases between. The CDR3 runs 16 residues. The CDR3 coding sequence is TGCGCCAGCAGCCAAAATATAGCGGTCTCCTACAATGAGCAGTTCTTC. This codes for CASSQNIAVSYNEQFF.

This clonotype was counted ten times or more. The chain employs TRBV21-1 and TRBJ2-7; the DNA was not used to check the table's D call, TRBD1. TRBV21-1 is an annotated pseudogene. The CDR3 is 15 residues long. In DNA form, the CDR3 reads TGTGCCAGCAGCAACGGGACAGGGACCTCCTACGAGCAGTACTTC. Amino acids: CASSNGTGTSYEQYF.

This rearrangement joins TRBV4-3 to TRBJ2-7; 11 bases are shared with TRBD2. The trim removed 6 bases at V and 2 bases at J, leaving 9 bases unmatched. Per germline, CDR1 LGHNA and CDR2 YSLEER. The CDR3 consists of 16 residues. CDR3 DNA: TGCGCCAGCAGTCCGGGCCTAGCGGGGGGCCCCTACGAGCAGTACTTC. Its protein is CASSPGLAGGPYEQYF.

This clonotype was observed many times. This sequence joins TRBV6-2 or TRBV6-3 and TRBJ2-5; D perhaps matches TRBD2 (6 bases). Germline V lookup: CDR1 MNHEY, CDR2 SVGEGT. The CDR3 runs to 15 residues. Trimming left V 6 bases short and J 1 base short, with 15 bases between. CDR3: CASSALGGFQETQYF. The CDR3 DNA follows: TGTGCCAGCAGCGCTCTGGGGGGATTCCAAGAGACCCAGTACTTC.

This clonotype was counted many times. The CDR3 protein is CASRGGPGHPGGELFF. CDR3 nucleotides: TGTGCCAGCAGGGGGGGACCGGGACACCCCGGCGGGGAGCTGTTTTTT. The chain couples TRBV25-1 to TRBJ2-2; D may be TRBD1 or TRBD2 (6 bases each). The germline V and J ends were trimmed by 6 bases and 7 bases, with 21 bases remaining between them. This CDR3 spans 16 amino acids. The germline CDR1 and CDR2 sequences are MGHDK and SYGVNS. Full variable domain (remainder filled in from reference TRBV25-1 and TRBJ2-2): EADIYQTPRYLVIGTGKKITLECSQTMGHDKMYWYQQDPGMELHLIHYSYGVNSTEKGDLSSESTVSRIRTEHFPLTLESARPSHTSQYLCASRGGPGHPGGELFFGEGSRLTVL.

A few counts support this clonotype. One junction end does not reproduce the germline sequence, and a read error may be involved. The genes are TRBV3-1 and TRBJ1-2; no clear D gene. The germline V gene encodes CDR1 LGHDT and CDR2 YNNKEL (reference sequence). This CDR3 comprises 12 residues. The chain's CDR3 is CDSSKEIGGYTF. For the CDR3, the DNA is TGTGACAGCAGCAAAGAGATAGGGGGCTACACCTTC. The full variable domain, in which reference TRBV3-1 and TRBJ1-2 provide the parts outside the CDR3, is DTAVSQTPKYLVTQMGNDKSIKCEQNLGHDTMYWYKQDSKKFLKIMFSYNNKELIINETVPNRFSPKSPDKAHLNLHINSLELGDSAVYFCDSSKEIGGYTFGSGTRLTVV.

This clonotype was seen repeatedly, ten times or more. The chain carries TRBV20-1 and TRBJ2-5; no definite D call. Germline V lookup: CDR1 DFQATT, CDR2 SNEGSKA (reference sequence). V was trimmed by 6 bases and J by 5 bases, leaving 16 bases between them. The CDR3 consists of 13 residues. CDR3 protein: CSAPRRVGETQYF. In DNA, the CDR3 is TGCAGTGCCCCAAGACGGGTCGGGGAGACCCAGTACTTC.

Ten or more counts support this clonotype. This sequence joins TRBV4-1 and TRBJ2-7, with a possible D match to TRBD2 (5 bases). The length of the CDR3 is 15 residues. CDR1 is MGHRA, CDR2 YSYEKL, per germline. Trimming left V 0 bases short and J 4 bases short, with 13 bases between. Written as DNA, the CDR3 is TGCGCCAGCAGCCAAGATTGGGAGTCTGGTTACGAGCAGTACTTC. This gives the protein CASSQDWESGYEQYF.

This clonotype was counted ten times or more. This rearrangement joins TRBV25-1 to TRBJ1-1, with 10 positions matching TRBD1. CDR3 length: 15 amino acids. Looked up from germline, CDR1 is MGHDK and CDR2 is SYGVNS. The V segment lost 6 bases and the J segment 6 bases; nucleotides outside the gene matches: 10. The CDR3 here is CASSTRDRGRAEAFF. DNA for the CDR3: TGTGCCAGCAGCACCCGGGACAGGGGTCGGGCTGAAGCTTTCTTT. The full variable domain, rest sourced from reference TRBV25-1 and TRBJ1-1, is EADIYQTPRYLVIGTGKKITLECSQTMGHDKMYWYQQDPGMELHLIHYSYGVNSTEKGDLSSESTVSRIRTEHFPLTLESARPSHTSQYLCASSTRDRGRAEAFFGQGTRLTVV.

In this sample, this clonotype turned up many times. The chain links TRBV7-2 to TRBJ2-1, with a weak D call TRBD2 (6 bases). Germline V lookup: CDR1 SGHTA, CDR2 FQGNSA. The CDR3 consists of 13 residues. With 3 bases removed from V and 7 bases from J, the gap between germline ends came to 10 bases. The CDR3 protein is CASSFGGLNEQFF. DNA for the CDR3: TGTGCCAGCAGCTTCGGGGGACTTAATGAGCAGTTCTTC.

This rearrangement joins TRBV2 to TRBJ1-2; tentatively, D is TRBD1 (6 bases). Germline-derived CDR1 and CDR2 are SNHLY and FYNNEI. This CDR3 comprises 14 residues. V dropped 2 bases and J dropped 4 bases, with 11 bases sitting between them. CDR3 sequence: CASSERQGSYGYTF. CDR3 nucleotide sequence: TGTGCCAGCAGTGAAAGGCAGGGGTCCTATGGCTACACCTTC.

This clonotype has at least ten counts. The genes are TRBV5-4 and TRBJ1-1; 12 bases align to TRBD1. V trimming: 4 bases; J trimming: 6 bases; junction bases outside the gene matches: 10. The CDR3 extends over 16 amino acids. From germline, CDR1 is SGHNT and CDR2 YYREEE (reference sequence). The CDR3: CASSRGTGGWKAEAFF. The CDR3 DNA sequence: TGTGCCAGCAGCAGGGGGACAGGGGGCTGGAAGGCTGAAGCTTTCTTT.